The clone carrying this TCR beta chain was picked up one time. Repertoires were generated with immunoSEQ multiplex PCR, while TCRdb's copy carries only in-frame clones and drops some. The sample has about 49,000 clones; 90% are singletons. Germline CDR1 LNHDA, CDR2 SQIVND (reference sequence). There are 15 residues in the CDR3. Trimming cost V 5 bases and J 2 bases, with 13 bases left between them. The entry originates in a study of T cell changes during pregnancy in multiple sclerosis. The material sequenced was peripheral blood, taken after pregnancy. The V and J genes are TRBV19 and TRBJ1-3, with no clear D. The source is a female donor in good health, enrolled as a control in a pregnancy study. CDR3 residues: CASSPGGLPGNTIYF. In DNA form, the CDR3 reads TGTGCCAGTAGTCCGGGCGGACTGCCTGGAAACACCATATATTTT.